This T cell receptor beta chain was captured in a study of blood T cell repertoires in COVID-19 (dated by TCRdb to 2019 to 2021). Broadly, across the study: The collaborator samples originated in the United States, Italy and Spain and spanned the acute and convalescent phases of COVID-19. The material from the prospective study consisted of cDNA or gDNA derived from T cells, B-cell-depleted T cells, or PBMCs. Deeply sampled blood TCRbeta repertoires from subjects exposed to, actively infected with, or recovered from COVID-19 were included in the dataset. The repertoires were made available in a free public database intended to serve as a resource for research on the immune response to SARS-CoV-2. Samples came from the ongoing ImmuneRACE study (first 160 participants) plus 1,254 subjects from 6 global collaborators. Sample metadata almost always included a de-identified subject ID, COVID-19 status, age in years and sex. Where available, HLA class I and class II types were obtained from metadata supplied by the sample provider rather than from assay-based typing. Study-wide findings and limitations: How much clinical and demographic metadata was included differed by source and by participant, and the metadata was provided uncurated.

The CDR3 runs 16 amino acids, cysteine and phenylalanine included. Only the CDR3 region is kept as DNA, spanning 48 bases read in frame from base 1. CDR1 and CDR2 were assigned from the germline V gene as SGDLS and YYNGEE. The germline ends are 11 bases apart after V is trimmed by 0 bases and J by 0 bases. TCRbeta CDR3 regions were amplified from genomic DNA by means of the immunoSEQ Assay, a bias-controlled multiplex PCR. Per the original workflow: The number of nucleated cells in each sample was estimated from the amplification of reference gene primers within the assay. To quantify the absolute abundance of each unique TCRbeta CDR3 rearrangement, sequence reads were collapsed and filtered. Productive Simpson clonality was computed per sample as the square root of Simpson's diversity index over productive rearrangements. The clones in this table, taken by TCRdb from immuneACCESS, are in-frame only. Not every clone is retained; where verified, under half of the shortfall comes from an unresolved V gene, and the cause of the rest is unknown. Clone size and the V and J calls come from that table; the DNA yielded D and trimming. The sample profile shows 130,000 to 150,000 clones; over 70% of them were found once. The ten top clones hold about two fifths of the sample.

Comments on this clone: This clone's antigen is unknown. No base quality information exists; no much larger clone differs at one position.

A second Seattle source provided samples from volunteer blood donors who had recovered from COVID-19. The collaborating institutions used their own protocols to collect whole blood in K2EDTA tubes. For TCRbeta analysis, collaborators shipped samples as frozen whole blood, isolated PBMCs, or DNA extracted from either of those sample types. The sequence is built from TRBV9 and TRBJ2-3; perhaps TRBD1 is the D gene, with 6 bases matching. The source material was peripheral blood. The sequence was collected from a man aged 50 or older who had recovered from COVID-19. The bases read TGTGCCAGCAGCGTAGGGACAGACGCTAGCACAGATACGCAGTATTTT. Translation gives CASSVGTDASTDTQYF.